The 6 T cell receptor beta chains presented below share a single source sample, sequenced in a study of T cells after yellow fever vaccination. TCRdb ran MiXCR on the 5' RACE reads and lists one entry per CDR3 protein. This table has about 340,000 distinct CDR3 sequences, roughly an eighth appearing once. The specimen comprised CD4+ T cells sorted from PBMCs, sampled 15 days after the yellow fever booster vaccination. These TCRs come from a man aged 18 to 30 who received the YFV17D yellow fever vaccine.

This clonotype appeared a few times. CDR3 region: CASSLISGSEQYF. The CDR3, as DNA: TGTGCCAGCAGTTTAATTTCGGGTTCCGAGCAGTACTTC. V usage is TRBV27 and J usage is TRBJ2-7, with D uncertain. This CDR3 has 13 amino acids. Germline V gene sequence: CDR1 MNHEY, CDR2 SMNVEV (reference sequence). Trimming removed 2 bases from V and 6 bases from J, with 11 bases in between.

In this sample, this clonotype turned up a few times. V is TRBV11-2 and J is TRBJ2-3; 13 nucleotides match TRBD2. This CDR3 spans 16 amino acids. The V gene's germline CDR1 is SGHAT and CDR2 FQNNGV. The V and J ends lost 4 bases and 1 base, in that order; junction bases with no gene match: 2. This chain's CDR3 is CASSSGLAGGTDTQYF. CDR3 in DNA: TGTGCCAGCAGCTCCGGACTAGCGGGGGGCACAGATACGCAGTATTTT.

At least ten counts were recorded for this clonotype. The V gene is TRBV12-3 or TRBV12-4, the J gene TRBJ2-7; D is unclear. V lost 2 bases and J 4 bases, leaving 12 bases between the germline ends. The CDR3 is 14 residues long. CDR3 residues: CASSLRSIGYEQYF. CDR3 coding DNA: TGTGCCAGCAGTTTACGGAGTATCGGTTACGAGCAGTACTTC.

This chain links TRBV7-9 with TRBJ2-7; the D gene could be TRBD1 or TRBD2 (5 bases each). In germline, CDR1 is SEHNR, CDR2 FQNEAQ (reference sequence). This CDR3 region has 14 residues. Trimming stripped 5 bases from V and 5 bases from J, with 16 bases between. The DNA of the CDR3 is TGTGCCAGCAGCAAATCCGGGACGGTGGACGAGCAGTACTTC. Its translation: CASSKSGTVDEQYF.

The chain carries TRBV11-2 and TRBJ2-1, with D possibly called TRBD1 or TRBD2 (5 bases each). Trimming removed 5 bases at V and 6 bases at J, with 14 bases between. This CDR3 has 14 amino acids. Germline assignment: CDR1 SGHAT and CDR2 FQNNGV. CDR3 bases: TGTGCCAGCAGCCCGACTACTAGGGGCAATGAGCAGTTCTTC. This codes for CASSPTTRGNEQFF.

The CDR3 protein is CASSIRSSSYNEQFF. CDR3 nucleotides: TGTGCCAGCAGTATCAGGAGCAGCTCCTACAATGAGCAGTTCTTC. This rearrangement joins TRBV5-4 to TRBJ2-1; unclear D gene. V gave up 5 bases and J gave up 0 bases, with 12 bases separating them. Germline loops: CDR1 SGHNT, CDR2 YYREEE (reference sequence). This CDR3 is built from 15 residues.